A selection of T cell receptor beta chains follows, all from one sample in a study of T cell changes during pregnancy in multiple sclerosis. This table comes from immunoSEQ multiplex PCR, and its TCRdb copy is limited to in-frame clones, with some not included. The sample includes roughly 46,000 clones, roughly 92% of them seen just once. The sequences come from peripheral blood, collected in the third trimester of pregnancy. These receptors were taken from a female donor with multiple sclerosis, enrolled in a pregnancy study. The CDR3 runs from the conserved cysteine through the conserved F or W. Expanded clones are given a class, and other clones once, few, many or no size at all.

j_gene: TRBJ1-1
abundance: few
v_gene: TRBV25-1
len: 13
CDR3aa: CASRIGQNTEAFF

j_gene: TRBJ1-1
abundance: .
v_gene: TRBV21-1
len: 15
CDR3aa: CASSKKTGSNTEAFF

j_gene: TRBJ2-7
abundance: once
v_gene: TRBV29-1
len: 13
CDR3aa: CSVVRGEAYEQYF

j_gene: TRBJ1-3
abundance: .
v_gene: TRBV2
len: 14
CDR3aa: CASNSGYSGNTIYF

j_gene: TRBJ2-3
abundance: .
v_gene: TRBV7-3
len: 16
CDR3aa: CASSTSGSPSTDTQYF

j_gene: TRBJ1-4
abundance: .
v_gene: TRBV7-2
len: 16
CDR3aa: CASSVGQGGSNEKLFF

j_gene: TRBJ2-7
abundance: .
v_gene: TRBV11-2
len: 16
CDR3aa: CASSFPHLSGLYEQYF

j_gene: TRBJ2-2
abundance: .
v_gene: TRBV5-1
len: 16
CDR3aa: CASSLVAGEGTGELFF

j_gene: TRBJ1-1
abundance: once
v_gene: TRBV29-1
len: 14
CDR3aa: CSVHFGGGYTEAFF

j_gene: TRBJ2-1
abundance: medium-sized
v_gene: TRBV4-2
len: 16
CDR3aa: CASSQDQGSSYNEQFF

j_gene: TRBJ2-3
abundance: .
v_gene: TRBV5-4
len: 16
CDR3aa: CASSYGLAGSTDTQYF

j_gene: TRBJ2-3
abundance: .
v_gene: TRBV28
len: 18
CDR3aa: CASSPLGLAGFGGGTQYF

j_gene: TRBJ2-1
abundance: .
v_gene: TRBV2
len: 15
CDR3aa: CASSEVGGSYNEQFF

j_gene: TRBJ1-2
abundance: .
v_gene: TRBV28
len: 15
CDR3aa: CASSPARTGGYGYTF

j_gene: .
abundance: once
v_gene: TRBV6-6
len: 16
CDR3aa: CASSLTGGARSYEQYF

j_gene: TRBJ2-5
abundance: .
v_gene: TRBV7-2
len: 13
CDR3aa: CASSLAVPETQYF

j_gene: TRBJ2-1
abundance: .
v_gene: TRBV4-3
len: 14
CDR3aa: CASRIAGGGNEQFF

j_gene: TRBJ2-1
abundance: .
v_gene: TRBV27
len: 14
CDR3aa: CASSFLTSSPEQFF

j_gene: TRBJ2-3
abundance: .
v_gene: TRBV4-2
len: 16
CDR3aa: CASSQVKVGGPDTQYF

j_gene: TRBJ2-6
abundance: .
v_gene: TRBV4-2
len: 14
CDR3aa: CASTSGSGANVLTF

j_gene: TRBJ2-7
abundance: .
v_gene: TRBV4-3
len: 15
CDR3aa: CASSQAPGGAYEQYF

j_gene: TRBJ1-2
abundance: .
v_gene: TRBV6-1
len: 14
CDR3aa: CASREDRGREGYTF

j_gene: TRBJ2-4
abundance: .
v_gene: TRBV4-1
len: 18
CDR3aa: CASSPDAWTSGPFDIQYF

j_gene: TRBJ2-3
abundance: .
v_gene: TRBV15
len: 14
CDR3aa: CATSSFTGADTQYF

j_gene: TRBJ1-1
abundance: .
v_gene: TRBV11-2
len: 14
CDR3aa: CASSPRQGATEAFF

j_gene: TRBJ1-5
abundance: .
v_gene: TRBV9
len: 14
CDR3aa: CASSVSQGGQPQHF

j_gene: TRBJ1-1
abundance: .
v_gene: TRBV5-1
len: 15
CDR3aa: CASSSDQGAVTEAFF

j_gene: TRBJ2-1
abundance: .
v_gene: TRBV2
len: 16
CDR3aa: CASSQRWSGSYNEQFF

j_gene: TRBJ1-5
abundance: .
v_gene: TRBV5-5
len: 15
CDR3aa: CASSLDRGLFQPQHF

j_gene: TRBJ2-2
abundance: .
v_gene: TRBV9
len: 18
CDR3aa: CASSHQPVGQGARGELFF

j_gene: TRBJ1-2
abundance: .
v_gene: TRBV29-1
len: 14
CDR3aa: CSAQQGSAPYGYTF

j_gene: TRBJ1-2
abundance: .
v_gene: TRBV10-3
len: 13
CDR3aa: CAIRTVSNYGYTF

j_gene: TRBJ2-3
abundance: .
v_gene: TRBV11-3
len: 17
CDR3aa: CASSLRASEHRTDTQYF